The 19 T cell receptor beta chains in this list originate from one sample, sequenced in a study of T-cell reconstitution after alpha-beta-depleted transplantation in children (dated by TCRdb to 2016 to 2018). Library method: PCR. The sequencer listed for this sample is Illumina HiSeq 2500. Molecular barcoding was employed in the preparation of TCR libraries, with unique molecular identifiers being used to normalize TCRbeta repertoire quantification. In TCRdb, the public reads were trimmed at Q25 with fastp and aligned with MiXCR, with productive beta chains retained. CDR3 protein sequences are deduplicated, and each keeps its most common genes and DNA. In all, the sample holds 190,000 or so distinct CDR3 sequences, and about 14% of those were seen once. In total, the top ten clones hold approximately 13% of the sample. Sequencing used PBMCs from the stem cell graft donor, obtained from the stem cell graft. These receptor sequences come from a human donor who donated a stem cell graft to a child with acute lymphoblastic leukemia.

This clonotype showed up many times. The gene calls are TRBV5-1 and TRBJ2-7; no reliable D call. V was cut by 2 bases and J by 7 bases, with 7 bases left in between. Germline V gene sequence: CDR1 SGHRS, CDR2 YFSETQ. CDR3 length equals 11 residues. The CDR3 is CASSFGQEQYF. The CDR3 nucleotides read TGCGCCAGCAGCTTCGGGCAGGAGCAGTACTTC.

This clonotype was detected a few times. This chain connects TRBV5-1 to TRBJ2-1, with no clear D. Trimming took off 0 bases at V and 0 bases at J, with 16 bases between the two ends. Germline-derived CDR1 and CDR2 are SGHRS and YFSETQ. The CDR3 spans 18 residues. For the CDR3, the DNA is TGCGCCAGCAGCTTGGCCCTGGTCCTCCCGGGCTCCTACAATGAGCAGTTCTTC. Translation gives CASSLALVLPGSYNEQFF.

The V call is TRBV12-3 or TRBV12-4, the J call TRBJ1-2, with a weak D call TRBD1 (6 bases). The CDR3 is 13 residues long. V shed 4 bases and J shed 5 bases, with 11 bases lying between them. The CDR3, as DNA: TGTGCCAGCAGTTCGGGACACCGTTATGGCTACACCTTC. Protein product: CASSSGHRYGYTF.

This clonotype was detected ten times or more. The gene calls are TRBV7-8 and TRBJ2-7; D perhaps matches TRBD2 (6 bases). The CDR3 has 16 amino acids. Deletions cut 1 base from V and 1 base from J, with 14 bases between. Germline CDR1 and CDR2: SGHVS and FQNEAQ. The CDR3 loop reads CASSLEVASASYEQYF. The CDR3 nucleotides are TGTGCCAGCAGCTTAGAAGTGGCTAGCGCATCCTACGAGCAGTACTTC. The variable domain in full, with the rest retrieved from reference TRBV7-8 and TRBJ2-7, is GAGVSQSPRYKVAKRGQDVALRCDPISGHVSLFWYQQALGQGPEFLTYFQNEAQLDKSGLPSDRFFAERPEGSVSTLKIQRTQQEDSAVYLCASSLEVASASYEQYFGPGTRLTVT.

This clonotype was counted ten times or more. The chain couples TRBV20-1 to TRBJ2-7, with 9 bases fitting TRBD2. The CDR3 is 17 residues long. In germline, CDR1 is DFQATT, CDR2 SNEGSKA (reference sequence). Trimming cost V 0 bases and J 5 bases; bases outside gene matches: 14. CDR3: CSARDHTSGFTGNEQYF. The CDR3 DNA is TGCAGTGCTAGAGATCATACTAGCGGGTTTACGGGGAACGAGCAGTACTTC.

This rearrangement joins TRBV7-9 to TRBJ2-1; 8 positions agree with TRBD2. The trim removed 1 base at V and 0 bases at J, leaving 2 bases unmatched. CDR1 is SEHNR, CDR2 FQNEAQ, per germline (reference sequence). CDR3 length equals 16 residues. The CDR3 coding sequence is TGTGCCAGCAGCTTAGGACTAGCGCGCTCCTACAATGAGCAGTTCTTC. Translated, it gives CASSLGLARSYNEQFF.

The sample holds many counts of this clonotype. The gene calls are TRBV5-1 and TRBJ2-3; 9 bases map to TRBD2. Germline CDR1 SGHRS, CDR2 YFSETQ. The CDR3 has 16 residues. V shed 3 bases and J 1 base; nucleotides not matched to a gene: 6. CDR3 residues: CASSSTIAGGTDTQYF. CDR3 DNA: TGCGCCAGCAGCTCCACAATAGCGGGAGGCACAGATACGCAGTATTTT. Based on the CDR3 plus reference TRBV5-1 and TRBJ2-3, the full variable domain is KAGVTQTPRYLIKTRGQQVTLSCSPISGHRSVSWYQQTPGQGLQFLFEYFSETQRNKGNFPGRFSGRQFSNSRSEMNVSTLELGDSALYLCASSSTIAGGTDTQYFGPGTRLTVL.

This clonotype has at least ten counts. This sequence joins TRBV12-3 or TRBV12-4 and TRBJ2-7; D remains unclear. The CDR3 length is 13 residues. V lost 5 bases and J lost 1, with 9 bases in between. Here the CDR3 reads CASSVTNSYEQYF. CDR3 coding DNA: TGTGCCAGCAGTGTGACCAATTCCTACGAGCAGTACTTC.

This clonotype was counted ten times or more. V usage is TRBV24-1 and J usage is TRBJ2-2, with TRBD1 matching 10 bases. After removal of 7 bases from V and 2 bases from J, the junction contained 3 bases not matched to a gene. This CDR3 is 15 amino acids long. CDR1 and CDR2 from the germline V gene are KGHDR and SFDVKD. The CDR3 spells CATSGTGVNTGELFF. CDR3 nucleotides: TGTGCCACCAGCGGGACAGGGGTAAACACCGGGGAGCTGTTTTTT.

There are many counts of this clonotype. This chain uses TRBV3-1 with TRBJ1-3; D is perhaps TRBD1 (5 bases). Trimming took off 0 bases at V and 4 bases at J, with 25 bases between the two ends. CDR1 and CDR2 from the germline V gene are LGHDT and YNNKEL (reference sequence). CDR3 length equals 20 residues. The CDR3 coding sequence is TGTGCCAGCAGCCAAGACCCGCCCGGGGCTCATGTACGAGGCGGAAACACCATATATTTT. It encodes CASSQDPPGAHVRGGNTIYF.

This clonotype was counted ten times or more. The CDR3 reads CASRLGQGGTEAFF. CDR3 DNA sequence: TGTGCCAGCAGACTTGGACAGGGGGGCACTGAAGCTTTCTTT. This chain joins TRBV27 and TRBJ1-1, with 10 nucleotides matching TRBD1. V gave up 6 bases and J gave up 4 bases; unmatched junction bases: 5. The CDR3 loop spans 14 amino acids. Germline V lookup: CDR1 MNHEY, CDR2 SMNVEV (reference sequence).

In this sample, this clonotype turned up many times. J is TRBJ2-7 and V is TRBV6-5; 7 nucleotides agree with TRBD1. CDR1 and CDR2 from the germline V gene are MNHEY and SVGAGI. The CDR3 totals 17 residues. Losses at the gene ends were 4 bases for V and 0 bases for J; bases not matched to a gene: 12. CDR3 in amino acids: CASSSPAGTAVSYEQYF. CDR3 DNA sequence: TGTGCCAGCAGTTCGCCAGCAGGGACAGCCGTCTCCTACGAGCAGTACTTC.

This clonotype was detected ten times or more. This chain uses TRBV20-1 with TRBJ1-2; D perhaps matches TRBD1 (5 bases). Germline CDR1 DFQATT, CDR2 SNEGSKA (reference sequence). There are 12 residues in the CDR3. The V end was cut by 3 bases, the J end by 5 bases, with 10 bases between. CDR3 protein: CSASKGSYGYTF. CDR3 bases: TGCAGTGCTAGTAAGGGGAGTTATGGCTACACCTTC.

This clonotype was counted only a few times. The genes are TRBV11-1 and TRBJ2-5; TRBD2 matches at 14 bases. CDR1 and CDR2 (germline): SGHAT, FQDESV (reference sequence). J lost 5 bases, V lost 4 bases, and 12 bases had no gene match. The CDR3 is made up of 18 amino acids. As DNA, the CDR3 is TGTGCCAGCAGCTCCCCGACTAGCGGGAGGGCCGAAAGGGAGACCCAGTACTTC. Amino acid sequence: CASSSPTSGRAERETQYF.

This clonotype was found many times. The CDR3: CASSLAGGESTDTQYF. In DNA, the CDR3 is TGTGCCAGCAGCTTGGCGGGGGGAGAAAGCACAGATACGCAGTATTTT. The chain uses TRBV5-5 and TRBJ2-3, with TRBD2 identical over 7 bases. Germline CDR1 is SGHKS and CDR2 is YYEKEE (reference sequence). The CDR3 has 16 residues. With 0 bases clipped from V and 0 bases from J, the junction kept 4 bases outside the gene matches.

About this clonotype: It may be a read error: a sequence one base away is much more abundant. This chain joins TRBV7-6 and TRBJ2-3; D is perhaps TRBD2 (5 bases). The CDR3 is made up of 12 amino acids. Germline V gene sequence: CDR1 SGHVS, CDR2 FNYEAQ. The V end lost 2 bases, the J end lost 6 bases, and 6 bases lay between the germline ends. CDR3 residues: CASSLKRDTQYF. Written as DNA, the CDR3 is TGTGCCAGCAGCTTAAAGCGGGATACGCAGTATTTT. The full variable domain, with the rest looked up from reference TRBV7-6 and TRBJ2-3, is GAGVSQSPRYKVTKRGQDVALRCDPISGHVSLYWYRQALGQGPEFLTYFNYEAQQDKSGLPNDRFSAERPEGSISTLTIQRTEQRDSAMYRCASSLKRDTQYFGPGTRLTVL.

This clonotype was seen ten or more times. V and J are TRBV7-8 and TRBJ2-7; 8 bases map to TRBD2. CDR1 and CDR2 from the germline V gene are SGHVS and FQNEAQ. J was trimmed by 4 bases and V by 1 base; bases with no gene match: 18. The CDR3 has 19 amino acids. This chain's CDR3 is CASSLVFSTSGTGSYEQYF. The CDR3 DNA follows: TGTGCCAGCAGCTTAGTGTTCTCCACTAGCGGTACTGGGTCTTACGAGCAGTACTTC.

This clonotype was seen many times. The chain recombines TRBV29-1 with TRBJ1-1; 7 nucleotides align to TRBD1. V lost 6 bases and J lost 5; bases outside the gene matches: 15. Germline CDR1 SQVTM, CDR2 ANQGSEA. The CDR3 is made up of 15 amino acids. The CDR3 spells CSVSQTGDLGTEAFF. CDR3 in DNA: TGCAGCGTGTCCCAAACAGGGGATCTAGGGACTGAAGCTTTCTTT.

A few counts support this clonotype. The chain joins TRBV19 to TRBJ2-7, with D possibly TRBD2 on 5 matching bases. In germline, CDR1 is LNHDA, CDR2 SQIVND (reference sequence). The CDR3 extends over 15 amino acids. Trimming stripped 4 bases from V and 1 base from J, with 14 bases between. As DNA, the CDR3 is TGTGCCAGTAGTACAGCTCGTGAGGGTTCCTACGAGCAGTACTTC. The encoded protein is CASSTAREGSYEQYF.